This T cell receptor beta chain was observed in a study of T-cell reconstitution after alpha-beta-depleted transplantation in children. The study's findings and limits: Surviving recipient T cells and thymic progenitors produced the high day-60 TCRbeta diversity seen in some patients.

This clonotype showed up many times. What it recognizes is unknown. The library targeted TCRbeta and was prepared with unique molecular identifiers. From the PCR reads, TCRdb called clonotypes with MiXCR, one entry per CDR3 protein. The sample records approximately 97,000 distinct CDR3 sequences, roughly 6% being singletons. This CDR3 comprises 16 residues. V lost 4 bases to trimming and J lost 1 base; unmatched junction nucleotides: 4. Germline-derived CDR1 and CDR2 are SEHNR and FQNEAQ (reference sequence). This rearrangement joins TRBV7-9 to TRBJ2-3; 11 bases line up with TRBD2. This TCR was recovered from a female patient aged 2-9 years who had a stem cell transplant for Fanconi anemia, so the T cells may come from the graft donor. The source was PBMCs, mostly from graft donor cells, collected 60 days after TCRalphabeta/CD19-depleted stem cell transplant. The CDR3 region has the DNA TGTGCCAGCAGCTCCGGACTAGCGGGCGGCACAGATACGCAGTATTTT. As protein: CASSSGLAGGTDTQYF.